A few counts support the clone carrying this T cell receptor beta chain. This entry belongs to a study of identical twins. Per the germline V gene, CDR1 is SGHKS and CDR2 is YYEKEE (reference sequence). The ends were cut back, 0 bases at V and 1 base at J, with 11 bases in the middle. The CDR3 is 15 amino acids. TCRdb fed the 5' RACE reads into MiXCR, producing one record per CDR3 protein. The sample has under 1 million distinct CDR3 sequences; 9% to 15% are singletons. The sample also formed part of further work on yellow fever vaccine responses in identical twins.

This chain links TRBV5-5 with TRBJ2-7, with D possibly TRBD2 on 6 matching bases. The origin of this receptor is a woman younger than 30 in good health. Material: PBMCs. In DNA, the CDR3 is TGTGCCAGCAGCTTGGCCGGGACTCCATCCTACGAGCAGTACTTC. Protein sequence: CASSLAGTPSYEQYF. The full variable domain, in which reference TRBV5-5 and TRBJ2-7 provide the parts outside the CDR3, is DAGVTQSPTHLIKTRGQQVTLRCSPISGHKSVSWYQQVLGQGPQFIFQYYEKEERGRGNFPDRFSARQFPNYSSELNVNALLLGDSALYLCASSLAGTPSYEQYFGPGTRLTVT.